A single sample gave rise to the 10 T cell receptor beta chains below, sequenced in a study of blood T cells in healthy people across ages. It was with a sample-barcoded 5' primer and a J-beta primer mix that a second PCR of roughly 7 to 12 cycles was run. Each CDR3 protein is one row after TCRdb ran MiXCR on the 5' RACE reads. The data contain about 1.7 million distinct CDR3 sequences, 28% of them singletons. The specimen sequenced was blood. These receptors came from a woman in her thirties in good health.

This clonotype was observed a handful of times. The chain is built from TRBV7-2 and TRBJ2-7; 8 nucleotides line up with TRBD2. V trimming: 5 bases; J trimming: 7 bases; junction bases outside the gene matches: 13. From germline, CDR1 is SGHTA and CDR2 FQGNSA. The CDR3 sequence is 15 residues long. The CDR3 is CASSPAPGGSGEQYF. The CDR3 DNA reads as TGTGCCAGCAGCCCGGCGCCGGGAGGGTCCGGGGAGCAGTACTTC. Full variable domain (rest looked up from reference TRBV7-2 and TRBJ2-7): GAGVSQSPSNKVTEKGKDVELRCDPISGHTALYWYRQSLGQGLEFLIYFQGNSAPDKSGLPSDRFSAERTGGSVSTLTIQRTQQEDSAVYLCASSPAPGGSGEQYFGPGTRLTVT.

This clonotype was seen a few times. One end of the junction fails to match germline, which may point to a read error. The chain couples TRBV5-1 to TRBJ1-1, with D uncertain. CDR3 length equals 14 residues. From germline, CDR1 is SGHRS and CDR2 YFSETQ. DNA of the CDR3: TGCGCCAGCAGCTTGGGAACTTCGAACGCTGAAGCTTTCTTT. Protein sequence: CASSLGTSNAEAFF.

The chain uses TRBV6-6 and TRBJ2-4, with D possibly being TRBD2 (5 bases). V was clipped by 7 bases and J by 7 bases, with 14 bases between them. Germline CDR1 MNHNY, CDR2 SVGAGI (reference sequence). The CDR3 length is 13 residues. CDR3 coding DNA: TGTGCCAGCACCCTAACCTCGGGGAACATTCAGTACTTC. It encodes CASTLTSGNIQYF.

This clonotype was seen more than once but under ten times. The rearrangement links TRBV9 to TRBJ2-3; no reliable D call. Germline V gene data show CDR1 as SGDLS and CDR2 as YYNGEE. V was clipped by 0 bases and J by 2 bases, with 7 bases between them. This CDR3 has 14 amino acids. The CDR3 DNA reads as TGTGCCAGCAGCGTAGAAAGGACCACAGATACGCAGTATTTT. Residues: CASSVERTTDTQYF.

The CDR3 DNA reads TGTGCCAGCAGGCCGGGGCAGGGGGAAGAGACCCAGTACTTC. It specifies CASRPGQGEETQYF. This chain connects TRBV7-2 to TRBJ2-5; 7 bases fit TRBD1. In germline, CDR1 is SGHTA, CDR2 FQGNSA. V shed 6 bases and J 3 bases; nucleotides not matched to a gene: 7. The CDR3 contains 14 residues. The complete variable domain, with remaining parts taken from reference TRBV7-2 and TRBJ2-5, reads GAGVSQSPSNKVTEKGKDVELRCDPISGHTALYWYRQSLGQGLEFLIYFQGNSAPDKSGLPSDRFSAERTGGSVSTLTIQRTQQEDSAVYLCASRPGQGEETQYFGPGTRLLVL.

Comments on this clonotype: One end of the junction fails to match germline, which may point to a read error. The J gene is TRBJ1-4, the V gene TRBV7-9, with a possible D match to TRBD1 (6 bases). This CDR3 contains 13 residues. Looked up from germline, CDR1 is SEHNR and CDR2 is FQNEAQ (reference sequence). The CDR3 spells CSSSRGFGEKLFF. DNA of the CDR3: TGTTCCAGCAGCAGGGGTTTTGGTGAAAAACTGTTTTTT.

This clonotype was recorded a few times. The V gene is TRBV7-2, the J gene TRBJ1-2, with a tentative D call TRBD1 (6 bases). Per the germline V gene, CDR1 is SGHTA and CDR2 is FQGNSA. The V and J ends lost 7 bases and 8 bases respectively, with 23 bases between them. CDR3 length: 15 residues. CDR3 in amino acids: CASTPSPTGTYGYTF. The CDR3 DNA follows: TGTGCCAGCACCCCATCTCCAACAGGGACTTACGGCTACACCTTC.

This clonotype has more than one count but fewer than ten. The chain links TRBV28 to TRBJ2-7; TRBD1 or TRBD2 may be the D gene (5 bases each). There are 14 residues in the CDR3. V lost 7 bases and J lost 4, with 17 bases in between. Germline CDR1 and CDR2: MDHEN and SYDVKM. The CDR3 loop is CASKTGTLGYEQYF. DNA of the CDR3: TGTGCCAGCAAAACCGGGACCCTCGGGTACGAGCAGTACTTC.

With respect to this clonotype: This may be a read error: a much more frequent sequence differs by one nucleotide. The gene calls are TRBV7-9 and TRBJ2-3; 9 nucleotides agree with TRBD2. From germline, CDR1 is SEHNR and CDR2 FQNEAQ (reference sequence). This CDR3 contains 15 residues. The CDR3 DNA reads TGTGCCAGCAGCTTACCTTCAGCGGGAGGAGATACGCGGTATTTT. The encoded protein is CASSLPSAGGDTRYF.

CDR3 amino acids: CASSINQNEQFF. DNA of the CDR3: TGCGCCAGCAGCATAAACCAGAATGAGCAGTTCTTC. This chain uses TRBV5-1 with TRBJ2-1; D remains ambiguous. The CDR3 consists of 12 residues. V was trimmed by 4 bases and J by 7 bases, leaving 9 bases between them. Germline V gene sequence: CDR1 SGHRS, CDR2 YFSETQ. Combining the CDR3 with reference TRBV5-1 and TRBJ2-1 gives the whole variable domain KAGVTQTPRYLIKTRGQQVTLSCSPISGHRSVSWYQQTPGQGLQFLFEYFSETQRNKGNFPGRFSGRQFSNSRSEMNVSTLELGDSALYLCASSINQNEQFFGPGTRLTVL.